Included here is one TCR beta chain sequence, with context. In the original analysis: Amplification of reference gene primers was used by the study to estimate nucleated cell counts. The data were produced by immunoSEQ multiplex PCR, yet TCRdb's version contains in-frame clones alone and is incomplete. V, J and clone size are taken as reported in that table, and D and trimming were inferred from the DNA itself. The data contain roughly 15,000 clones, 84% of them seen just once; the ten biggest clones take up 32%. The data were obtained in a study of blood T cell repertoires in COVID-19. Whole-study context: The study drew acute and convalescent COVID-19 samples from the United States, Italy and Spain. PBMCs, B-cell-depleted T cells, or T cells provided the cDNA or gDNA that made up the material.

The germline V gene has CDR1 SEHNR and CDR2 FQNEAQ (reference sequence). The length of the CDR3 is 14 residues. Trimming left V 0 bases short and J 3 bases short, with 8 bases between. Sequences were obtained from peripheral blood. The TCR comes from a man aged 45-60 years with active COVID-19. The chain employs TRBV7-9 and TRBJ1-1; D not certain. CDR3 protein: CASSLASFDTEAFF. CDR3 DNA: TGTGCCAGCAGCTTAGCGAGTTTCGACACTGAAGCTTTCTTT.